The T cell receptor (beta chain) described here comes from a study of blood T cells in healthy people across ages. The CDR3 consists of 15 residues. Trimming cost V 3 bases and J 0 bases, with 12 bases left between them. CDR1 is LNHNV and CDR2 is YYDKDF in the germline V gene (reference sequence). With a J-beta primer mix and a sample-barcoded 5' primer, a second PCR ran about 7 to 12 cycles. TCRdb re-called the 5' RACE reads through MiXCR, storing one row per CDR3 protein. The sample contains some 670,000 distinct CDR3 sequences, roughly half of which appear only once. This clonotype was obtained from a woman older than 75 in good health. The chain carries TRBV15 and TRBJ2-7; no clear D gene. What was sequenced was blood. In DNA form, the CDR3 reads TGTGCCACCAGCAGGGCGATGGGGAACTCCTACGAGCAGTACTTC. Its protein product is CATSRAMGNSYEQYF.